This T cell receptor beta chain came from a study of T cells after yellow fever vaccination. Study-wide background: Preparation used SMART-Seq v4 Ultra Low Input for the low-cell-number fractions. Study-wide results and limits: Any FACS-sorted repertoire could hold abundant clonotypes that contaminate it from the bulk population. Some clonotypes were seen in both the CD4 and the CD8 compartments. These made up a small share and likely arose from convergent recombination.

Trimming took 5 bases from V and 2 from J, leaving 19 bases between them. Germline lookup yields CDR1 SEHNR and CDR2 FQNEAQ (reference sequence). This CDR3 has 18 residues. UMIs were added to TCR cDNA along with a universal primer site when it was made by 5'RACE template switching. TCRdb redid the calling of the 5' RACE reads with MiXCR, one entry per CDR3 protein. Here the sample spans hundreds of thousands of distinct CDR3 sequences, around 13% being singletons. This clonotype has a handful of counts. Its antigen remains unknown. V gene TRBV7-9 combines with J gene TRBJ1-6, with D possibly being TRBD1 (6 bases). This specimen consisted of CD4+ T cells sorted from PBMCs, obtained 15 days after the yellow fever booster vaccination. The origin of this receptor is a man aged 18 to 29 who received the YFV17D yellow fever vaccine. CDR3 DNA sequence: TGTGCCAGCAGCCCCGATGAAACAGGGAGGACCTATAATTCACCCCTCCACTTT. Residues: CASSPDETGRTYNSPLHF.